This T cell receptor (beta chain) was captured in a study of CD8 T cells in Susac syndrome (dated by TCRdb to between 2018 and 2021). For the study in its entirety: Repertoire sequencing was used to test whether CD8+ T cell activation and differentiation in Susac syndrome was antigen driven. The clonality of the CD8+ T cell repertoire was compared across 11 to 12 healthy donors, about 14 Susac syndrome patients and under 19 multiple sclerosis patients.

RNA was extracted using the RNeasy kit, and roughly 0.45 to 1 microgram was reverse transcribed with random hexamers. TCR beta CDR3 regions were amplified with the immunoSEQ multiplex PCR assay covering 54 Vbeta and 13 Jbeta segments. To correct PCR amplification bias, a synthetic template baseline was used for both primer optimization and computational correction. The source study handled its data this way. Reads were annotated to V, D and J genes per IMGT and analyzed with immunoSEQ Analyzer, keeping only productive sequences. To calculate clonality, Shannon entropy was normalized by log2 of the number of productive unique sequences and then subtracted from one. For each patient and control, public and private clones were evaluated among the 100 most prevalent clones. A clone was defined as Susac-specific if it was absent from the healthy and MS cohorts, from about a thousand published viral clones and from other ImmuneACCESS disease sequences. Through fastp at Q25 and MiXCR, TCRdb rebuilt clones from the public reads, retaining in-frame beta chains. Under each unique CDR3 protein, matching rows form one entry showing the most common genes and DNA. TCRdb assigned the V and J calls; the authors' analysis was not used. The sample table records about 140,000 distinct CDR3 sequences; 94% of these occur just once. The ten largest make up approximately 0.3% of the sample.

Broad study findings and their caveats: The study acknowledged that relatively few individuals were included in the TCR sequencing and HLA analysis.

As regards this clonotype: No antigen is known for it. Base qualities are not provided; no much larger clone lies one nucleotide away.

Clipping removes 0 bases from V and 9 bases from J, with 13 as the unmatched junction base count. The germline V gene (reference sequence) specifies SGHNT as CDR1 and YYREEE as CDR2. Spanning cysteine to phenylalanine, the CDR3 consists of 17 amino acids. Only the CDR3 part of the read is kept: 51 bases, read in frame from the first base. Peripheral blood CD8+ and CD4+ T cells from healthy donors, Susac syndrome patients and multiple sclerosis patients were profiled using high-throughput TCR beta sequencing. Healthy donors were age- and sex-matched controls. Bulk CD8+ and CD4+ T cells were purified by magnetic negative isolation, while CD8+ TEMRA cells were enriched using FACS. Blood was collected in EDTA tubes and processed within 24 hours, with PBMCs isolated through density gradient centrifugation. PBMCs intended for TCR sequencing were frozen in liquid nitrogen and were later thawed in a 37 degrees C water bath. The sorted or isolated CD4+, CD8+ and CD8+ TEMRA cells had a purity of 90% or higher.

Sequenced: CD8+ T cells from PBMCs. The sequence came from a human donor in good health. The chain joins TRBV5-4 to TRBJ2-7; 12 middle bases align to TRBD2. The DNA sequence reads TGTGCCAGCAGCTTGGGTTTAGTGACTAGCGGGAGTGATGCGCAGTACTTC. It specifies CASSLGLVTSGSDAQYF.